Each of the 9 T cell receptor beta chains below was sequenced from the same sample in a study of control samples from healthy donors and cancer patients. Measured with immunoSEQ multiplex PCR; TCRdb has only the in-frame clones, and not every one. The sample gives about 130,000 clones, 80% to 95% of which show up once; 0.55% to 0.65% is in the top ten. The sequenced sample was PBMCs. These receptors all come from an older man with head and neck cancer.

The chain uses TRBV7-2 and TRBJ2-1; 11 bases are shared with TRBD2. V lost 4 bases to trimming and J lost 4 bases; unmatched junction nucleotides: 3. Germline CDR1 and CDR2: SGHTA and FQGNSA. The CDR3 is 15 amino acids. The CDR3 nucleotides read TGTGCCAGCAGCTCGGGGACTAGCGGTTACAATGAGCAGTTCTTC. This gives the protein CASSSGTSGYNEQFF. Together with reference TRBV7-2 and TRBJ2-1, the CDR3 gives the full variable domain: GAGVSQSPSNKVTEKGKDVELRCDPISGHTALYWYRQSLGQGLEFLIYFQGNSAPDKSGLPSDRFSAERTGGSVSTLTIQRTQQEDSAVYLCASSSGTSGYNEQFFGPGTRLTVL.

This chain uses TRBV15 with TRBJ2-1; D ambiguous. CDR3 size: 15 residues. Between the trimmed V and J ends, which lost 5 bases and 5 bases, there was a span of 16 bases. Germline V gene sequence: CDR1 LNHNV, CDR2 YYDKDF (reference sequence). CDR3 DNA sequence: TGTGCCACCAGCCTTGGCAAGGGCTTGAACAATGAGCAGTTCTTC. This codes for CATSLGKGLNNEQFF.

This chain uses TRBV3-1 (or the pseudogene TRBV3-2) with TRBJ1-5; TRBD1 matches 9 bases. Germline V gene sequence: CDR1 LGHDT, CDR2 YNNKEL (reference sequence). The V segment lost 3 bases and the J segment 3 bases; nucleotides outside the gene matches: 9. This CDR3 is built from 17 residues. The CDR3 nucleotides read TGTGCCAGCAGCCATTCACCCGGGACAGGGACCAATCAGCCCCAGCATTTT. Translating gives CASSHSPGTGTNQPQHF.

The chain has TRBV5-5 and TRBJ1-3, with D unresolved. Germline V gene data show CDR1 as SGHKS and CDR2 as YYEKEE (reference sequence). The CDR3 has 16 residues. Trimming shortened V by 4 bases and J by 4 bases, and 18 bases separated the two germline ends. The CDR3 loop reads CASSPAASHWGNTIYF. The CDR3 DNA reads TGTGCCAGCAGCCCCGCAGCGTCCCATTGGGGAAACACCATATATTTT.

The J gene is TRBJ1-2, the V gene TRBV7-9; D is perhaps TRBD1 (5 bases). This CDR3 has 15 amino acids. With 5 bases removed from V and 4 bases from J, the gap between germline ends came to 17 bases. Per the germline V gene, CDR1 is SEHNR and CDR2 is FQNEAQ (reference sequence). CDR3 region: CASSPPGRGGYGYTF. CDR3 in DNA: TGTGCCAGCAGCCCGCCCGGGAGGGGTGGCTATGGCTACACCTTC.

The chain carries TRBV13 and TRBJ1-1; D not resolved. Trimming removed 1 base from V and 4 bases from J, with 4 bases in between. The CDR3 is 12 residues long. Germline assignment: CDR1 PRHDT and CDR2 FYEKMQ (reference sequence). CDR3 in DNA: TGTGCCAGCAGCTTAGTCCCCACTGAAGCTTTCTTT. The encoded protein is CASSLVPTEAFF.

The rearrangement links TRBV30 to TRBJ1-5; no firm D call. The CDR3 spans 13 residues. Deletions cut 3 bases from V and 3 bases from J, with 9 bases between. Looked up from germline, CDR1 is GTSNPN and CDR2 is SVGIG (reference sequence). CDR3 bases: TGTGCCTGGAGAAACAGTTACAATCAGCCCCAGCATTTT. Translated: CAWRNSYNQPQHF.

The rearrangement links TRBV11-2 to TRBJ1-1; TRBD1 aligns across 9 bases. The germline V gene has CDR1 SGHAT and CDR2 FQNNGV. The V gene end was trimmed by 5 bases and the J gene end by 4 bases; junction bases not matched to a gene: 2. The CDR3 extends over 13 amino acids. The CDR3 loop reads CASSGDRATEAFF. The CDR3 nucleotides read TGTGCCAGCAGCGGGGACAGGGCCACTGAAGCTTTCTTT.

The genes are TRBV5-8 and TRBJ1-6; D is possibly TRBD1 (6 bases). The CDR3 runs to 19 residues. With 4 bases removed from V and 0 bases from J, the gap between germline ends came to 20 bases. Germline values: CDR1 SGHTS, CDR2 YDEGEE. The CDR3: CASSHSLLGASSYNSPLHF. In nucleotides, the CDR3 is TGTGCCAGCAGCCATTCCTTGCTGGGGGCAAGCTCCTATAATTCACCCCTCCACTTT.